This T cell receptor (beta chain) was observed in a study of OX40 agonist ivuxolimab in advanced cancers. The study's findings and limits: Nonresponders included some who also had low normalized T-cell clonal expansion.

Repertoires were generated with immunoSEQ multiplex PCR, while TCRdb's copy carries only in-frame clones and drops some. The sample includes 70,000 to 95,000 clones, around 83% of them seen just once. Comments on this clone: The target antigen is unknown.

This TCR was sampled from an adult with an advanced solid tumor such as melanoma, head and neck, liver or kidney cancer. The sequencing here drew on CD4+ or CD8+ T cells sorted from blood, taken in a trial of the OX40 agonist ivuxolimab.

Here the CDR3 DNA reads TGTGCCTGGAGTACGGGACTTTCGTCCTACGAGCAGTACTTC. It is translated as CAWSTGLSSYEQYF. The chain has TRBV30 and TRBJ2-7; TRBD2 might be the D (6 bases). This CDR3 has 14 residues. Per the germline V gene, CDR1 is GTSNPN and CDR2 is SVGIG (reference sequence). Between the trimmed V and J ends, which lost 2 bases and 1 base, there was a span of 12 bases.